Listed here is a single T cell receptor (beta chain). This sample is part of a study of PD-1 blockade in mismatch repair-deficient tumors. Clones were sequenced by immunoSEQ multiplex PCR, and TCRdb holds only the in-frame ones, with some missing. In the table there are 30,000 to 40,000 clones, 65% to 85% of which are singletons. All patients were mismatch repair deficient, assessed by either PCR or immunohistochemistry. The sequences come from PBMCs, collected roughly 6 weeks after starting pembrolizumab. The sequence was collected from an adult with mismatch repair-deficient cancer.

CDR3 nucleotide sequence: TGTGCCTGGACTGAACAGGGGAATTCACCCCTCCACTTT. Translating it yields CAWTEQGNSPLHF. J is TRBJ1-6 and V is TRBV30, with 7 bases fitting TRBD1. The CDR3 consists of 13 residues. V dropped 4 bases and J dropped 7; count of bases not matched to a gene: 4. CDR1 is GTSNPN, CDR2 SVGIG, per germline (reference sequence).